Presented here are 26 T cell receptor beta chains from one specimen sequenced in a study of blood T cell repertoires in COVID-19. Produced via immunoSEQ multiplex PCR; TCRdb's table is partial and in-frame only. The table lists a few hundred thousand clones, about 91% of them singletons. Sequencing was carried out using peripheral blood. The receptors shown here come from a person aged 18 to 29 with COVID-19, enrolled during active disease.

The chain has TRBV29-1 and TRBJ1-1; D is perhaps TRBD1 (6 bases). Germline values: CDR1 SQVTM, CDR2 ANQGSEA. With 7 bases removed from V and 1 base from J, the gap between germline ends came to 10 bases. The CDR3 contains 12 residues. The CDR3 DNA is TGCAGCGCCCCAGGGGAGAACACTGAAGCTTTCTTT. Its translation is CSAPGENTEAFF.

The V call is TRBV4-1, the J call TRBJ2-1; 8 positions agree with TRBD1. This CDR3 has 16 amino acids. The germline V gene encodes CDR1 MGHRA and CDR2 YSYEKL. V lost 0 bases, J lost 9 bases, and 10 bases stayed unmatched. CDR3 sequence (DNA): TGCGCCAGCAGCCAAGATCGAGTCCAGGGGGCATTTGAGCAGTTCTTC. As protein: CASSQDRVQGAFEQFF.

This chain connects TRBV5-1 to TRBJ2-7; D is perhaps TRBD1 (5 bases). CDR1 and CDR2 from the germline V gene are SGHRS and YFSETQ. V lost 4 bases, J lost 1 base, and 12 bases lay in between. There are 14 residues in the CDR3. CDR3 in amino acids: CASSSIQGSYEQYF. The CDR3 DNA sequence: TGCGCCAGCAGCAGCATCCAGGGATCCTACGAGCAGTACTTC.

A single count supports this clone. This sequence joins TRBV6-5 and TRBJ2-7, with TRBD1 matching 9 bases. The CDR3 has 15 residues. J lost 0 bases, V lost 5 bases, and 5 bases had no gene match. Germline CDR1 and CDR2: MNHEY and SVGAGI. The CDR3, as DNA: TGTGCCAGCAGTCTACTGACAGGGGGCTCCTACGAGCAGTACTTC. Translated: CASSLLTGGSYEQYF.

The chain couples TRBV6-1 to TRBJ2-7; unclear D gene. The CDR3 is 15 amino acids. Germline values: CDR1 MNHNS, CDR2 SASEGT. V lost 2 bases and J 5 bases, leaving 16 bases between the germline ends. For the CDR3, the DNA is TGTGCCAGCAGTGAAATATGGCTCCGCGACAACGAGCAGTACTTC. Amino acids: CASSEIWLRDNEQYF.

This chain connects TRBV19 to TRBJ1-5; 7 nucleotides agree with TRBD1. From germline, CDR1 is LNHDA and CDR2 SQIVND (reference sequence). The ends lost 7 bases at V and 3 bases at J; junction bases unmatched: 12. This CDR3 has 16 residues. CDR3 DNA: TGTGCCAGTACCGCTACGGGGACAGCCCTCAATCAGCCCCAGCATTTT. It specifies CASTATGTALNQPQHF.

This rearrangement joins TRBV5-1 to TRBJ2-7, with D hard to call. V was pared by 0 bases and J by 6 bases, with 10 bases between. Germline-derived CDR1 and CDR2 are SGHRS and YFSETQ. The CDR3 has 13 amino acids. The CDR3 coding sequence is TGCGCCAGCAGCTTGGTTACAGACACCGAGCAGTACTTC. It translates to CASSLVTDTEQYF. Supplemented by reference TRBV5-1 and TRBJ2-7, the full variable domain reads KAGVTQTPRYLIKTRGQQVTLSCSPISGHRSVSWYQQTPGQGLQFLFEYFSETQRNKGNFPGRFSGRQFSNSRSEMNVSTLELGDSALYLCASSLVTDTEQYFGPGTRLTVT.

Regarding this clone: One end of the junction does not line up with germline, which may come from a read error. This chain uses TRBV2 with TRBJ2-3, with a possible D match to TRBD1 (5 bases). Germline loops: CDR1 SNHLY, CDR2 FYNNEI. The CDR3 has 12 amino acids. CDR3 amino acids: CASSEPSEGEGF. As DNA, the CDR3 is TGTGCCAGCAGCGAACCGTCAGAAGGGGAAGGTTTT.

The rearrangement joins TRBV7-8 to TRBJ2-7, with TRBD1 as a possible D gene (6 bases). This CDR3 is 14 amino acids long. Trimming took 4 bases from V and 3 from J, leaving 13 bases between them. Germline CDR1 and CDR2: SGHVS and FQNEAQ. The CDR3 DNA reads TGTGCCAGCAGCTCCCCGGGACACCTCTACGAGCAGTACTTC. This sequence encodes CASSSPGHLYEQYF.

The chain has TRBV11-2 and TRBJ2-2; the D gene is possibly TRBD1 (5 bases). Germline values: CDR1 SGHAT, CDR2 FQNNGV. Deletions cut 2 bases from V and 5 bases from J, with 9 bases between. The CDR3 consists of 14 residues. CDR3 nucleotide sequence: TGTGCCAGCAGCTTAAGGGCAGGGACCGGGGAGCTGTTTTTT. Its protein is CASSLRAGTGELFF.

The CDR3 DNA follows: TGTGCCATCCTAATTGGCAATGAGCAGTTCTTC. Amino acids: CAILIGNEQFF. The J gene is TRBJ2-1, the V gene TRBV10-3; D is uncertain. Germline assignment: CDR1 ENHRY and CDR2 SYGVKD. With 8 bases removed from V and 6 bases from J, the gap between germline ends came to 8 bases. CDR3 length: 11 amino acids.

V gene TRBV4-2 combines with J gene TRBJ2-3; TRBD2 is a possible D gene (6 bases). CDR1 and CDR2 from the germline V gene are LGHNA and YNFKEQ. The V and J ends lost 0 bases and 5 bases respectively, with 18 bases between them. This CDR3 region has 17 residues. CDR3 loop: CASSQDTPTRDGDTQYF. CDR3 bases: TGTGCCAGCAGCCAAGACACCCCGACGCGGGACGGAGATACGCAGTATTTT.

V is TRBV4-1 and J is TRBJ2-7; 11 nucleotides match TRBD2. J gave up 5 bases and V 4 bases, and 10 bases lay outside the gene matches. Germline V gene lookup returns CDR1 MGHRA and CDR2 YSYEKL. CDR3 length: 16 residues. The CDR3 DNA sequence: TGCGCCAGCAGCCTCTCTAGCGGGAGGACTGGCGACGAGCAGTACTTC. This encodes CASSLSSGRTGDEQYF.

The chain's CDR3 is CAWSAPDIPNTEAFF. The CDR3 DNA is TGTGCCTGGAGTGCCCCGGACATACCGAACACTGAAGCTTTCTTT. This chain joins TRBV30 and TRBJ1-1, with D perhaps matching TRBD1 (5 bases). Germline CDR1 and CDR2: GTSNPN and SVGIG (reference sequence). The germline V and J ends were trimmed by 1 base and 1 base, with 13 bases remaining between them. There are 15 residues in the CDR3.

This chain connects TRBV9 to TRBJ1-4; D is perhaps TRBD1 (5 bases). The CDR3 extends over 14 amino acids. Germline V CDR1 and CDR2: SGDLS, YYNGEE. With 3 bases removed from V and 10 bases from J, the gap between germline ends came to 16 bases. The CDR3 nucleotides are TGTGCCAGCAGCGGGAGCAGGGATGAAAGAAAACTGTTTTTT. Protein product: CASSGSRDERKLFF.

The rearrangement links TRBV18 to TRBJ2-4; TRBD1 matches 10 bases. This CDR3 has 18 amino acids. With V trimmed by 2 bases and J by 3 bases, 10 bases remained unmatched. Germline CDR1 is KGHSH and CDR2 is LQKENI. The DNA of the CDR3 is TGTGCCAGCTCACCATCCGGCCCGGGACAGGGGAGCAAAAACATTCAGTACTTC. Its protein product is CASSPSGPGQGSKNIQYF.

The chain recombines TRBV10-3 with TRBJ2-3, with D uncertain. The CDR3 length is 14 residues. CDR1 and CDR2 from the germline V gene are ENHRY and SYGVKD. Trimming took off 0 bases at V and 2 bases at J, with 6 bases between the two ends. Here the CDR3 reads CAISESVSTDTQYF. Written as DNA, the CDR3 is TGTGCCATCAGTGAGTCCGTCTCCACAGATACGCAGTATTTT.

J is TRBJ2-1 and V is TRBV5-1; 8 bases map to TRBD2. Looked up from germline, CDR1 is SGHRS and CDR2 is YFSETQ. Trimming removed 5 bases from V and 3 bases from J; junction bases left unmatched: 7. This CDR3 region has 15 residues. CDR3 coding DNA: TGCGCCAGCAGTTACCTAGCGGGCAGCTACAATGAGCAGTTCTTC. Translating it yields CASSYLAGSYNEQFF.

This clone was counted a few times. The J gene is TRBJ2-7, the V gene TRBV9, with D possibly being TRBD2 (5 bases). The CDR3 loop spans 14 amino acids. Germline loops: CDR1 SGDLS, CDR2 YYNGEE. Trimming removed 3 bases from V and 2 bases from J, with 12 bases in between. In DNA, the CDR3 is TGTGCCAGCAGCGAAGGTCTAGCCGCCTACGAGCAGTACTTC. Amino acids: CASSEGLAAYEQYF.

This chain connects TRBV29-1 to TRBJ2-4; no definite D call. The V gene lost 1 base and the J gene lost 0 bases, with 4 bases spanning the gap. CDR1 SQVTM and CDR2 ANQGSEA come from the germline V gene. The CDR3 totals 13 residues. The CDR3 loop is CSVEGLAKNIQYF. CDR3 nucleotide sequence: TGCAGCGTTGAAGGGCTAGCCAAAAACATTCAGTACTTC.

The rearrangement links TRBV12-5 to TRBJ2-1, with 7 bases that match TRBD2. CDR1 is LGHNT and CDR2 is FRNRAP in the germline V gene. The CDR3 length is 15 residues. Trimming cost V 3 bases and J 7 bases; bases outside gene matches: 9. The CDR3 region has the DNA TGTGCTAGTGGTTTTGGACTAGGGGAGGGAAATGAGCAGTTCTTC. Translation: CASGFGLGEGNEQFF.

This chain uses TRBV25-1 with TRBJ2-1; TRBD2 might be the D (5 bases). V was cut by 0 bases and J by 2 bases, with 17 bases left in between. This CDR3 is 18 amino acids long. CDR1 MGHDK and CDR2 SYGVNS come from the germline V gene. CDR3 sequence reads: CASSEYMVVGRTYNEQFF. In DNA, the CDR3 is TGTGCCAGCAGTGAATATATGGTGGTGGGGAGAACCTACAATGAGCAGTTCTTC.

This clone was observed once. V usage is TRBV5-1 and J usage is TRBJ2-7; D might be TRBD1 (5 bases). Per germline, CDR1 SGHRS and CDR2 YFSETQ. The CDR3 is made up of 14 amino acids. V lost 4 bases and J 3 bases, leaving 14 bases between the germline ends. CDR3 in amino acids: CASSLDSSNYEQYF. The CDR3 DNA is TGCGCCAGCAGCCTCGACAGTTCCAACTACGAGCAGTACTTC. The full variable domain, completed using reference TRBV5-1 and TRBJ2-7, is KAGVTQTPRYLIKTRGQQVTLSCSPISGHRSVSWYQQTPGQGLQFLFEYFSETQRNKGNFPGRFSGRQFSNSRSEMNVSTLELGDSALYLCASSLDSSNYEQYFGPGTRLTVT.

J is TRBJ1-1 and V is TRBV24-1; a possible D gene is TRBD1 (5 bases). Trimming pared 4 bases from V and 4 bases from J, leaving 12 bases between. CDR3 length equals 14 residues. Germline V gene lookup returns CDR1 KGHDR and CDR2 SFDVKD. CDR3 amino acids: CATSDGGGGTEAFF. As DNA, the CDR3 is TGTGCCACCAGTGACGGGGGTGGGGGCACTGAAGCTTTCTTT.

The chain recombines TRBV5-6 with TRBJ2-1, with a tentative D call TRBD2 (6 bases). V was trimmed by 2 bases and J by 7 bases, leaving 16 bases between them. This CDR3 has 15 residues. The germline V gene encodes CDR1 SGHDT and CDR2 YYEEEE. The CDR3 reads CASSLDGRLGNEQFF. The CDR3 bases are TGTGCCAGCAGCTTAGACGGGAGACTAGGAAATGAGCAGTTCTTC.

The rearrangement uses TRBV5-6 and TRBJ2-3, with 12 bases aligning to TRBD2. This CDR3 is built from 19 residues. Germline CDR1 and CDR2: SGHDT and YYEEEE. The V segment lost 1 base and the J segment 2 bases; nucleotides outside the gene matches: 11. CDR3 DNA sequence: TGTGCCAGCAGCTTGCCGGGACTAGCGGGCCTGAGGATCACAGATACGCAGTATTTT. Its protein is CASSLPGLAGLRITDTQYF.